Detailed here is one TCR beta chain. Its target is not known. The PCR used 60 Vbeta and 13 Jbeta primers. Assay: immunoSEQ multiplex PCR; the TCRdb copy retains only in-frame clones and omits some. Its clone listing holds approximately 130,000 clones. This specimen belongs to a study of cytomegalovirus exposure and HLA in healthy donors. Unmatched junction bases numbered 14, after V lost 4 bases and J lost 5 bases. Per the germline V gene, CDR1 is SGHRS and CDR2 is YFSETQ. This CDR3 comprises 16 residues. Study outcomes and limitations: In a later analysis, HLA-associated TCR beta chains were more clonally expanded than equally common others.

Sequencing was carried out using PBMCs. The rearrangement uses TRBV5-1 and TRBJ1-1; TRBD1 matches 7 bases. This receptor was identified in a woman aged 55-69 years in good health and CMV-seronegative. The CDR3: CASSTGQILGGTEAFF. CDR3 DNA: TGCGCCAGCAGCACGGGACAGATCCTAGGAGGGACTGAAGCTTTCTTT.